This TCR beta chain stems from a study of blood T cell repertoires in COVID-19. At the level of the study: The United States, Italy and Spain supplied acute and convalescent COVID-19 samples. In each case, the material was cDNA or gDNA derived from T cells, B-cell-depleted T cells, or PBMCs.

CDR3 size: 14 residues. The germline CDR1 and CDR2 sequences are SQVTM and ANQGSEA. The V gene end was trimmed by 7 bases and the J gene end by 0 bases; junction bases not matched to a gene: 7. Per the original data handling: The authors estimated nucleated cell counts from reference gene primer amplification. The method was immunoSEQ multiplex PCR; TCRdb's version includes in-frame clones alone and lacks a portion of them. D and trimming come from the DNA, and the V and J calls and clone size come from that table. This sample has 100,000 to 150,000 clones; 88% occur once, and the top ten carry approximately 8.1%.

The gene calls are TRBV29-1 and TRBJ1-2, with 8 nucleotides matching TRBD1. The source material was peripheral blood. The sequence derives from a man aged 50-59 years with acute or convalescent COVID-19. This CDR3 is CSAQPGQANYGYTF. The CDR3 nucleotides are TGCAGCGCCCAGCCGGGACAGGCTAACTATGGCTACACCTTC. The variable domain in full, with the rest retrieved from reference TRBV29-1 and TRBJ1-2, is SAVISQKPSRDICQRGTSLTIQCQVDSQVTMMFWYRQQPGQSLTLIATANQGSEATYESGFVIDKFPISRPNLTFSTLTVSNMSPEDSSIYLCSAQPGQANYGYTFGSGTRLTVV.